In this sample, the clone carrying this TCR beta chain is large (0.1 to 1%). Trimming left V 5 bases short and J 0 bases short, with 17 bases between. The CDR3 spans 17 residues. Germline CDR1 reads MNHEY; CDR2 reads SMNVEV (reference sequence). In the original analysis: Reference gene primers were amplified, and this amplification served to estimate nucleated cell counts. Here immunoSEQ multiplex PCR was the method, and the copy in TCRdb shows in-frame clones only, minus some. The DNA was the basis for D and trimming; V, J and clone size are from that table. The sample yields over 55,000 clones, about nine tenths seen once. This sample stems from a study of blood T cell repertoires in COVID-19. Overall study: PBMCs, B-cell-depleted T cells, or T cells provided the cDNA or gDNA that made up the material.

This TCR derives from a woman older than 75 with COVID-19, enrolled during active disease. This chain joins TRBV27 and TRBJ2-1, with a tentative D call TRBD2 (5 bases). The sample comprised peripheral blood. The CDR3 is CASSQSAGSSSYNEQFF. The CDR3 DNA sequence: TGTGCCAGCAGTCAATCCGCGGGCAGCAGCTCCTACAATGAGCAGTTCTTC.